This TCR beta chain was captured in a study of regulatory T cells in long-lasting Graves disease (TCRdb year 2021). Study-wide context: Persistent Graves' disease was defined as antithyroid drug treatment for over 5 years with persistently positive TSH receptor autoantibodies. The study was conducted in China and was registered as a clinical trial. A total of around 35 samples underwent TCR sequencing: roughly 13 from persistent and roughly 20 from newly diagnosed Graves' disease patients. This study used TCR sequencing and RNA sequencing of peripheral blood to compare persistent Graves' disease patients against newly diagnosed Graves' disease patients. Antithyroid drugs had been taken for about 10.3 years on average by persistent Graves' disease patients in the clinical cohort. The research as a whole found: Sequencing and analysis were limited to the TCR beta chain. Compared with newly diagnosed patients, patients with persistent Graves' disease had lower TCR Shannon entropy and fewer highly expanded clones, which suggests clonal expansion. Because the primary lesion, thyroid tissue, could not be accessed, the study looked at peripheral blood alone. Persistent disease showed preferential use of TRBV28, TRBJ1-2 and TRBJ2-5, whereas newly diagnosed disease favored TRBV20-1 and TRBJ2-1. The small sample size was acknowledged by the authors as a limitation that may reduce accuracy. A larger number of public clonotypes was shared among persistent patients (approximately 2,500) than among newly diagnosed patients (around 970).

From a lookup of the germline V gene, CDR1 and CDR2 are MDHEN and SYDVKM. The junction shows trimming of 6 bases on V and 0 bases on J, plus 6 bases between the germline ends. The cysteine opens and the phenylalanine closes a CDR3 of 13 amino acids. The CDR3 DNA has 39 bases and is translated from base 1. The label giving this sample's time point can be read as: persistent/refractory GD, antithyroid drugs over 5 years with positive TRAb. RNA was extracted from PBMCs in TRIzol for both TCR sequencing and RNA sequencing. The diagnosis of Graves' disease was made according to American Thyroid Association guidelines. Patients were recruited from an endocrinology department in Xi'an, China. From each patient, around 8.3 milliliters of peripheral blood was collected into an EDTA anticoagulant tube. Ficoll Paque Plus density gradient separation was used to isolate PBMCs, and no further T cell sorting was performed. RNA quality was checked with an Agilent 2100 Bioanalyzer and agarose gel, and concentration with a NanoDrop 2000.

Notes on this clonotype: Its antigen is unknown. The sample holds no much larger clone one base away, and base qualities are not on file.

The library was prepared using multiplex PCR. TCRdb lists the instrument as Illumina HiSeq 4000. CDR3 regions were amplified by Arm-PCR with iRepertoire HTBI primers to construct TCR beta libraries. PCR products were gel purified before sequencing. The original pipeline was this. Across samples, around 58 TRBV and 13 to 15 TRBJ segments were identified and used for gene usage analysis of CDR3 amino acid clonotypes. COPE and FqMerger were used to merge the filtered high-quality paired reads into contigs. BLAST was used to align contigs to IMGT TRBV, TRBD and TRBJ reference genes, with CDR3 defined following IMGT. Any clonotype with a frequency above 0.1% was classified as a highly expanded clone. Repertoire diversity was measured by Shannon entropy, and V-J evenness by the Gini coefficient. A clonotype found in more than one individual was treated as public. TCRdb handled the public reads itself, with Q25 trimming in fastp and clone calling in MiXCR, and kept productive beta chains. Rows are combined by CDR3 protein, so each entry shows the most common genes and DNA. What appears here as the V and J calls and clone size reflects TCRdb's work, not the paper's. In this sample the table shows under 500,000 distinct CDR3 sequences, less than 25% of which occur a single time. The ten largest clones take up over 7.5% of the sample.

The rearranged segments are TRBV28 and TRBJ1-3; a confident D gene designation cannot be given. The sequenced sample was peripheral blood mononuclear cells (PBMCs), obtained when the disease was refractory, from a patient treated with antithyroid drugs. The TCR comes from a female donor with Graves disease. The DNA sequence reads TGTGCCAGCAGGGTCCACTCTGGAAACACCATATATTTT. The encoded protein is CASRVHSGNTIYF.